The source of this TCR beta chain is a study of cytomegalovirus exposure and HLA in healthy donors. PCR used 60 Vbeta primers and 13 Jbeta primers. Sequencing was performed with immunoSEQ multiplex PCR; in TCRdb, only in-frame clones are kept and a portion is missing. The sample has roughly 150,000 clones; nearly 10% are singletons. The germline V gene has CDR1 PRHDT and CDR2 FYEKMQ (reference sequence). V lost 4 bases, J lost 7 bases, and 6 bases stayed unmatched. The CDR3 loop spans 14 amino acids. All donors participated as healthy donors of bone marrow. General study points: A later analysis showed that HLA-associated TCR beta chains had undergone more clonal expansion than equally common others.

In this sample, this clone turned up a few times. The antigen is not known. Sequenced sample: PBMCs. The clonotype originates from a man aged 45-60 years in good health and CMV-seronegative. The chain carries TRBV13 and TRBJ2-7; TRBD1 aligns across 11 bases. The CDR3 region has the DNA TGTGCCAGCAGCTACGGACAGGGGGCGAGTGAGCAGTACTTC. The encoded protein is CASSYGQGASEQYF. The complete variable domain, with remaining parts taken from reference TRBV13 and TRBJ2-7, reads AAGVIQSPRHLIKEKRETATLKCYPIPRHDTVYWYQQGPGQDPQFLISFYEKMQSDKGSIPDRFSAQQFSDYHSELNMSSLELGDSALYFCASSYGQGASEQYFGPGTRLTVT.